The count of the clone carrying this T cell receptor (beta chain) is one. The record originates from a study of blood T cell repertoires in COVID-19. CDR1 GTSNPN and CDR2 SVGIG come from the germline V gene (reference sequence). The CDR3 extends over 16 amino acids. The ends were cut back, 3 bases at V and 3 bases at J, with 20 bases in the middle. The repertoire was sequenced with immunoSEQ multiplex PCR; TCRdb's copy has only in-frame clones and lacks some. The sample consists of about 120,000 clones, 75% to 90% of them appearing once. The receptor was isolated from a man between 65 and 85 years old with active or convalescent COVID-19. The chain is built from TRBV30 and TRBJ1-2; tentative D call: TRBD1 (5 bases). The sequencing input was peripheral blood. The CDR3 is CAWSLRGVPRDYGYTF. As DNA, the CDR3 is TGTGCCTGGAGCCTCCGGGGGGTTCCGAGGGACTATGGCTACACCTTC.